The T cell receptor (beta chain) under discussion was sequenced for a study of CD8+ T cells in alopecia areata. The CDR3 length is 14 residues. The germline gives CDR1 MNHEY, CDR2 SVGAGI. Trimming took 6 bases from V and 0 from J, leaving 9 bases between them. As for treatment: oral pan-JAK inhibitor, 5-10 mg twice daily. The sequencing template was cDNA reverse transcribed from extracted RNA. Using immunoSEQ multiplex PCR, the repertoire was profiled, and TCRdb retains in-frame clones only, with some absent. The table includes more than 90,000 clones, around 58% detected once. The sample holds a few counts of this clone.

This TCR derives from a human donor with alopecia areata. The input for sequencing was CD8+ T cells sorted from blood, taken at week 4, from a patient treated with tofacitinib. V usage is TRBV6-5 and J usage is TRBJ2-1, with D uncertain. The CDR3: CASSPGGSYNEQFF. In nucleotides, the CDR3 is TGTGCCAGCAGCCCAGGTGGCTCCTACAATGAGCAGTTCTTC.